Described below is a single T cell receptor (beta chain) sequence and its context. Roughly 0.45 to 1 ug RNA was reverse transcribed with random hexamers. TCRdb re-called the immunoSEQ multiplex PCR reads with MiXCR, one entry per CDR3 protein. Of a few hundred thousand distinct CDR3 sequences in the sample, roughly 84% were seen once. This sample was taken from a study of CD8 T cells in Susac syndrome. V dropped 5 bases and J dropped 8; count of bases not matched to a gene: 20. The length of the CDR3 is 18 residues. Germline V gene sequence: CDR1 SGHVS, CDR2 FQNEAQ. The sequence came from a human donor with multiple sclerosis. Input material: CD8+ T cells from PBMCs. The gene calls are TRBV7-8 and TRBJ2-4, with 8 positions matching TRBD1. CDR3 sequence reads: CASSVPVQGEAGRYIQYF. DNA for the CDR3: TGTGCCAGCAGCGTCCCTGTACAGGGGGAGGCTGGCAGATACATTCAGTACTTC.